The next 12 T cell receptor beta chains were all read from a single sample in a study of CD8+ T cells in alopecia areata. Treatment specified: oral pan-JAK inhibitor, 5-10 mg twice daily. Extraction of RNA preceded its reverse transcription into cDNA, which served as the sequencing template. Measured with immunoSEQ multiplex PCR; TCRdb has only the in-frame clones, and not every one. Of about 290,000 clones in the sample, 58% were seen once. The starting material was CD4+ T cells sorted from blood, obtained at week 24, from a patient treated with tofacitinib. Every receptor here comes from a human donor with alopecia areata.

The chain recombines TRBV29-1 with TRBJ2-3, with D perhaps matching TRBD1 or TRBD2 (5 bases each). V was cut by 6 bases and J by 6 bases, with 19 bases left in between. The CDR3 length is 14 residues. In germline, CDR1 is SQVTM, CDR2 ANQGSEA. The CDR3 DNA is TGCAGCGTCAAAACGGGACCCTGGGCGGATACGCAGTATTTT. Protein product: CSVKTGPWADTQYF.

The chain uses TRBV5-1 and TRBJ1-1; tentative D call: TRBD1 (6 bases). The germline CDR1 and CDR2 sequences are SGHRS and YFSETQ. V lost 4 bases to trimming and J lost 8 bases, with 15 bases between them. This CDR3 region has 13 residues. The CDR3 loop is CASSHPDDREAFF. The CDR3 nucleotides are TGCGCCAGCAGCCACCCAGACGACAGGGAAGCTTTCTTT.

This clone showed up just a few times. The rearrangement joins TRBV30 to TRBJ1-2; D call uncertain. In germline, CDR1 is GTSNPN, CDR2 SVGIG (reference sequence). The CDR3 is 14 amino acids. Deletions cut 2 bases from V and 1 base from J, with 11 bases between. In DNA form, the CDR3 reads TGTGCCTGGAGTCCCCTGTGGGGTAACTATGGCTACACCTTC. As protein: CAWSPLWGNYGYTF.

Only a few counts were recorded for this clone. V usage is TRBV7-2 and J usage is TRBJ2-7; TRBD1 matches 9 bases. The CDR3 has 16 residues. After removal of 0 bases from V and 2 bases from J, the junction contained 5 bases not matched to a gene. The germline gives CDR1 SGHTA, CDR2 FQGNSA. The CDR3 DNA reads TGTGCCAGCAGCTTAGCGTCCGGGACAGGGACCTACGAGCAGTACTTC. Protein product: CASSLASGTGTYEQYF.

CDR3 coding DNA: TGTGCCAGCAGTGCCGGGACACCTTCCTACGAGCAGTACTTC. It encodes CASSAGTPSYEQYF. The rearrangement uses TRBV6-1 and TRBJ2-7, with D tentatively TRBD1 (6 bases). The germline gives CDR1 MNHNS, CDR2 SASEGT. The CDR3 extends over 14 amino acids. The V gene lost 4 bases and the J gene lost 1 base, with 11 bases spanning the gap.

Here the CDR3 DNA reads TGCAGCGTTGCAAGGGCAGGGGGCACTGAAGCTTTCTTT. Amino acids: CSVARAGGTEAFF. The genes are TRBV29-1 and TRBJ1-1; 7 positions match TRBD1. With V trimmed by 4 bases and J by 4 bases, 6 bases remained unmatched. The CDR3 covers 13 residues. Germline V CDR1 and CDR2: SQVTM, ANQGSEA.

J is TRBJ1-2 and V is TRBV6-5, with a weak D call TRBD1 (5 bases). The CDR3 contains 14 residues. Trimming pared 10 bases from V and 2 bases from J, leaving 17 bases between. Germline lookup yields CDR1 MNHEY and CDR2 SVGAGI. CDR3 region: CATIGTKRNYGYTF. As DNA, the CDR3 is TGTGCCACGATTGGGACGAAACGAAACTATGGCTACACCTTC.

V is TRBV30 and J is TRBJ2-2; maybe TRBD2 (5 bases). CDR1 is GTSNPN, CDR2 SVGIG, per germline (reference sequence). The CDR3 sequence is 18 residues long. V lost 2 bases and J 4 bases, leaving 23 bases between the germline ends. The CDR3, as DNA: TGTGCCTGGAGTATCGGGCGGACCCTGATTGGGAGCACCGGGGAGCTGTTTTTT. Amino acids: CAWSIGRTLIGSTGELFF. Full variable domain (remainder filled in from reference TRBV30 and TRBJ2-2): SQTIHQWPATLVQPVGSPLSLECTVEGTSNPNLYWYRQAAGRGLQLLFYSVGIGQISSEVPQNLSASRPQDRQFILSSKKLLLSDSGFYLCAWSIGRTLIGSTGELFFGEGSRLTVL.

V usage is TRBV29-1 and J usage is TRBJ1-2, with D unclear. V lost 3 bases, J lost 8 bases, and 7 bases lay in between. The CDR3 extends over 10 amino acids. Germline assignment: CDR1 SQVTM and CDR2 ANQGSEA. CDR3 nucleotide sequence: TGCAGCGTTGACGTCCGGGGCTACACCTTC. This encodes CSVDVRGYTF.

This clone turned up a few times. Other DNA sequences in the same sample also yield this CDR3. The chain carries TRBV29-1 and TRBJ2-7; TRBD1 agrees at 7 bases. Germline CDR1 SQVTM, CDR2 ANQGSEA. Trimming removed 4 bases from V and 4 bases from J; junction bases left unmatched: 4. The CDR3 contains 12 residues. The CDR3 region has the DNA TGCAGCGTTGGACAGGGTTCTTACGAGCAGTACTTC. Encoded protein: CSVGQGSYEQYF.

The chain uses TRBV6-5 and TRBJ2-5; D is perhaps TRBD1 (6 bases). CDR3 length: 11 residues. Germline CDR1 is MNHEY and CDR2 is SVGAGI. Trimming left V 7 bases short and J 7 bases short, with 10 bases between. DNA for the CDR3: TGTGCCAGCAATCAAGGGGGGACCCAGTACTTC. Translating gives CASNQGGTQYF.

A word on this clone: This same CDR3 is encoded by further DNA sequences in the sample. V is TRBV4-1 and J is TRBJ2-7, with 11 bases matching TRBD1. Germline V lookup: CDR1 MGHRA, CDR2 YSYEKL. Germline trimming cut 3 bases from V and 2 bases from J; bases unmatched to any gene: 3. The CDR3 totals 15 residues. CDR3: CASSHPGQGAYEQYF. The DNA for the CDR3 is TGCGCCAGCAGCCATCCGGGACAGGGGGCCTACGAGCAGTACTTC.